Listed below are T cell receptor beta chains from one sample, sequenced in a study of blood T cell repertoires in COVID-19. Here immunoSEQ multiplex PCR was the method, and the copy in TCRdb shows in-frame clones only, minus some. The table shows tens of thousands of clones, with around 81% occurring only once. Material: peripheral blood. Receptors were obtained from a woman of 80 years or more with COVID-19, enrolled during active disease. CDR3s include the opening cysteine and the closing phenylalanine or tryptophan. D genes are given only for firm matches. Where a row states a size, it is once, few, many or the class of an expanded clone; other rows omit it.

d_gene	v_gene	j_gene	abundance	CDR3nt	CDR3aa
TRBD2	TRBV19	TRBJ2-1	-	TGTGCCAGTAGTATCAGCACTAGCGGAGTCTACAATGAGCAGTTCTTC	CASSISTSGVYNEQFF
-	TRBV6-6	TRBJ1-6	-	TGTGCCAGCAGTCCGGCCGATAGGGAGGGCTATAATTCACCCCTCCACTTT	CASSPADREGYNSPLHF
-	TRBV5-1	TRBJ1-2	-	TGCGCCAGCAGCTTCGACAGTAACTATGGCTACACCTTC	CASSFDSNYGYTF
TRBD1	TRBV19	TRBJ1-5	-	TGTGCCAGTAGATCCGGGACAGAGTATAGCAATCAGCCCCAGCATTTT	CASRSGTEYSNQPQHF
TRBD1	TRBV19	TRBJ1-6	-	TGTGCCAGTAGCCGCTCCCAACCGGGACAGAACTCACCCCTCCACTTT	CASSRSQPGQNSPLHF
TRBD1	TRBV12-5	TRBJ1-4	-	TGTGCTAGTGGTTTGGGGACAGGGGGCGATGAAAAACTGTTTTTT	CASGLGTGGDEKLFF
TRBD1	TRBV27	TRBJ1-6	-	TGTGCCAGCCGTGCGGTCCGACAGGGGGGCTCACCCCTCCACTTT	CASRAVRQGGSPLHF
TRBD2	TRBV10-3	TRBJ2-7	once	TGTGCCATCTCGAAGCGGGAGGACTACGAGCAGTACTTC	CAISKREDYEQYF
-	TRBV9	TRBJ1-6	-	TGTGCCAGCAGCGTAGAGGCCCAGGGGTGGAATTCACCCCTCCACTTT	CASSVEAQGWNSPLHF
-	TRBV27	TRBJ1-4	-	TGTGCCAGCAGTTCTCCGGGACGGGGGGCAACTAATGAAAAACTGTTTTTT	CASSSPGRGATNEKLFF
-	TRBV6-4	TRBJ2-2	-	TGTGCCAGCAGCCGGGAGAAGTACACCGGGGAGCTGTTTTTT	CASSREKYTGELFF
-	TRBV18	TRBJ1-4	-	TGTGCCAGCTCACCGAGTTCGACAGTATCAGAAAAACTGTTTTTT	CASSPSSTVSEKLFF
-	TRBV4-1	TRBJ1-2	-	TGCGCCAGCAGCCTCTCACGACAGGTCTTGCTCAGTGGCTACACCTTC	CASSLSRQVLLSGYTF
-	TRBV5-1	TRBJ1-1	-	TGCGCCAGCAGCGGGGCCATGAACACTGAAGCTTTCTTT	CASSGAMNTEAFF
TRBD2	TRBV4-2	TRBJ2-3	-	TGTGCCAGCAGCCAAGATGGGCTAGCGGGACGCTCGTATTTT	CASSQDGLAGRSYF
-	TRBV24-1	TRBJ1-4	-	TGTGCCACCAGTGAAACGACAGGCCGGGGCGAAAAACTGTTTTTT	CATSETTGRGEKLFF
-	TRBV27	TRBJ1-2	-	TGTGCCAGCAGTTTACTCGCAGGGAATACCTATGGCTACACCTTC	CASSLLAGNTYGYTF
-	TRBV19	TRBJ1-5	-	TGTGCCAGTAGTATAGGGCGACAGGTCTTTGTTGGGTCCGGGAGCAATCAGCCCCAGCATTTT	CASSIGRQVFVGSGSNQPQHF
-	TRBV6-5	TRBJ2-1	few	TGTGCCAGCACCCTAGGAACCGACAATGAGCAGTTCTTC	CASTLGTDNEQFF
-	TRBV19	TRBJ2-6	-	TGTGCCACCCTAGGTGGCAGGGGGGATTGGGGGGCCAACGTCCTGACTTTC	CATLGGRGDWGANVLTF
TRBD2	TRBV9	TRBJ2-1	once	TGTGCCAGGACTGGGGAGGGCCTGAACAATGAGCAGTTCTTC	CARTGEGLNNEQFF
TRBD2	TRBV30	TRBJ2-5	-	TGTGCCTGGGCGAGGGGGCTAGCGGGAGGGCCCCAGTACTTC	CAWARGLAGGPQYF
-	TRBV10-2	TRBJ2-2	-	TGCGCCAGCAGTGTAGTCGGGGAGCTGTTTTTT	CASSVVGELFF
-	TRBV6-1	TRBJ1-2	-	TGTGCCAGCAGTGAAGAGGGGGGGGTAAATGGCTACACCTTC	CASSEEGGVNGYTF
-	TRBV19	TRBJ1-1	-	TGTGCCAGTAGTATACGTATAGGGACTCCCGTTGGGACTGAAGCTTTCTTT	CASSIRIGTPVGTEAFF
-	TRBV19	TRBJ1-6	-	TGTGCCAGTAGCTCGACAGCTTTTAATTCACCCCTCCACTTT	CASSSTAFNSPLHF
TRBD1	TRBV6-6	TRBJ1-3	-	TGTGCCAGCAGTCTGTCCGGGACAGGGGGATCTGCTGGAAACACCATATATTTT	CASSLSGTGGSAGNTIYF
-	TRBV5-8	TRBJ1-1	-	TGTGCCAGCACCCGACAGTTGAACACTGAAGCTTTCTTT	CASTRQLNTEAFF
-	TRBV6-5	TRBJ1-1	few	TGTGCCAGCACTAACCTTATGGACAGAACAGCTTTCTTT	CASTNLMDRTAFF
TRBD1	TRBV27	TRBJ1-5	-	TGTGCCAGCAGTTTATCGAGGGACAGTACGGTAAGGCAGCCCCAGCATTTT	CASSLSRDSTVRQPQHF
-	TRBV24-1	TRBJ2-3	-	TGTGCCACCAGTGATTTGAACCTAGCAAGCACAGATACGCAGTATTTT	CATSDLNLASTDTQYF
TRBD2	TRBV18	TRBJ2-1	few	TGTGCCAGCTCACCACAGTCGGGGGGCTACAATGAGCAGTTCTTC	CASSPQSGGYNEQFF
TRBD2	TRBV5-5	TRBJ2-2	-	TGTGCCAGCAGCTTGGTGGGACTAGCGGGAAACACCGGGGAGCTGTTTTTT	CASSLVGLAGNTGELFF
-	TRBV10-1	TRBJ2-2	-	TGCGCCAGCAGTGATGGGGGCCTAGGAGTCAACCCCGGGGAGCTGTTTTTT	CASSDGGLGVNPGELFF
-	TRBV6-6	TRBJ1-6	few	TGTGCCAGCAGTTACTCCACAGGGAATTCACCCCTCCACTTT	CASSYSTGNSPLHF
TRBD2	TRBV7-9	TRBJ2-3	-	TGTGCCAGCAGCAAACTAGCGGCAGATACGCAGTATTTT	CASSKLAADTQYF
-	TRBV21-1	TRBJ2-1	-	TGTGCCAGCAGCAAAGAGGTCCCAGGGGAAAGAGGTAATGAGCAGTTCTTC	CASSKEVPGERGNEQFF
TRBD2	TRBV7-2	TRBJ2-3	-	TGTGCCAGCAGCTTGGTAGTAGCGGGGGGTACGAGGGATACGCAGTATTTT	CASSLVVAGGTRDTQYF
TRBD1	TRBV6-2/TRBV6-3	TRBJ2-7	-	TGTGCCAGCAGCTCCTCCAGGGGGAGTCTATACGAGCAGTACTTC	CASSSSRGSLYEQYF
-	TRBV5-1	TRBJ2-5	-	TGCGCCAGCAGCCCAAGGACAAATCAAGAGACCCAGTACTTC	CASSPRTNQETQYF
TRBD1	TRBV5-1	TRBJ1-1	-	TGCGCCAGCAGCTTGAGGGGACAGGGAGGCGGGAGCACTGAAGCTTTCTTT	CASSLRGQGGGSTEAFF
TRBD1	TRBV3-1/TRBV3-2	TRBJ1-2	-	TGTGCCAGCAGCCAACAACCGGGACAGCACTATGGCTACACCTTC	CASSQQPGQHYGYTF
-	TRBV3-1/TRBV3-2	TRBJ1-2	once	TGTGCCAGCAGCCAGCGGCAGACAGGAGGCTACACCTTC	CASSQRQTGGYTF
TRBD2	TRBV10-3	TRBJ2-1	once	TGTGCCATCAGTGAGGGCGTACTAGCGGGAGTGTTAATCAATGAGCAGTTCTTC	CAISEGVLAGVLINEQFF